The sample holds a few counts of the clone carrying this T cell receptor (beta chain). No antigen is known for it. The V and J ends lost 8 bases and 2 bases respectively, with 10 bases between them. The CDR3 sequence is 13 residues long. Looked up from germline, CDR1 is LGHDT and CDR2 is YNNKEL (reference sequence). For TCR beta, libraries came from quantitative 5'-RACE with molecular barcodes. TCRdb passed the 5' RACE reads through MiXCR, listing each CDR3 protein once. The sample yields just under 550,000 distinct CDR3 sequences, roughly 13% seen once. These data belong to a study of CD8 T cells in ankylosing spondylitis. The study's findings and limits: Ankylosing spondylitis blood seemed to carry a telltale TCR beta motif made of about 8 highly homologous variants. Disease-linked clones reportedly showed significant enrichment in matched ankylosing spondylitis synovial fluid. Clones linked to the disease showed a CD8+ phenotype. They occurred at relatively low frequencies in peripheral blood.

Specimen: blood, either unsorted or a sorted T cell fraction (not recorded which). The V and J genes are TRBV3-1 and TRBJ1-5, with D perhaps matching TRBD1 (5 bases). The source is a male donor with ankylosing spondylitis. The CDR3 DNA sequence: TGTGCCAGCGGTCAAGGGGGCAATCAGCCCCAGCATTTT. This encodes CASGQGGNQPQHF.